Following are 28 T cell receptor beta chains from one sample sequenced in a study of control samples from healthy donors and cancer patients. Only in-frame clones appear in the TCRdb table, and some are missing; sequencing was by immunoSEQ multiplex PCR. The sample consists of 150,000 to 160,000 clones, about 94% of them appearing once. Sequencing was performed on blood. These receptors came from a middle-aged man in good health.

J is TRBJ2-7 and V is TRBV7-8; TRBD1 might be the D (6 bases). CDR3 length: 13 residues. Trimming shortened V by 5 bases and J by 6 bases, and 14 bases separated the two germline ends. Germline values: CDR1 SGHVS, CDR2 FQNEAQ. In DNA form, the CDR3 reads TGTGCCAGCAGCGACGACAGGTTAGGCGAGCAGTACTTC. Encoded protein: CASSDDRLGEQYF. The complete variable domain, with remaining parts taken from reference TRBV7-8 and TRBJ2-7, reads GAGVSQSPRYKVAKRGQDVALRCDPISGHVSLFWYQQALGQGPEFLTYFQNEAQLDKSGLPSDRFFAERPEGSVSTLKIQRTQQEDSAVYLCASSDDRLGEQYFGPGTRLTVT.

The rearrangement joins TRBV13 to TRBJ2-2; 12 nucleotides match TRBD2. J gave up 3 bases and V 3 bases, and 5 bases lay outside the gene matches. The CDR3 has 17 amino acids. Germline loops: CDR1 PRHDT, CDR2 FYEKMQ (reference sequence). The CDR3 loop is CASSLETSGGYTGELFF. The CDR3 DNA reads as TGTGCCAGCAGCTTGGAGACTAGCGGGGGATACACCGGGGAGCTGTTTTTT. Full variable domain (outside the CDR3, taken from reference TRBV13 and TRBJ2-2): AAGVIQSPRHLIKEKRETATLKCYPIPRHDTVYWYQQGPGQDPQFLISFYEKMQSDKGSIPDRFSAQQFSDYHSELNMSSLELGDSALYFCASSLETSGGYTGELFFGEGSRLTVL.

CDR3 sequence (DNA): TGTGCCAGCACTGACAGGGGGGAGACTGAAGCTTTCTTT. Its translation: CASTDRGETEAFF. The J gene is TRBJ1-1, the V gene TRBV12-3 or TRBV12-4; TRBD1 matches 9 bases. CDR3 length: 13 amino acids. Unmatched junction bases numbered 5, after V lost 7 bases and J lost 5 bases.

The chain uses TRBV5-6 and TRBJ2-3; D gene ambiguous. V lost 4 bases and J 0 bases, leaving 3 bases between the germline ends. The CDR3 consists of 12 residues. Germline V gene data show CDR1 as SGHDT and CDR2 as YYEEEE. DNA of the CDR3: TGTGCCAGCAGCGCTAGCACAGATACGCAGTATTTT. This encodes CASSASTDTQYF.

V gene TRBV2 combines with J gene TRBJ1-6; no clear D gene. The length of the CDR3 is 13 residues. Trimming shortened V by 3 bases and J by 5 bases, and 5 bases separated the two germline ends. Germline loops: CDR1 SNHLY, CDR2 FYNNEI. CDR3 sequence (DNA): TGTGCCAGCAGTGAGACCCATAATTCACCCCTCCACTTT. Translated: CASSETHNSPLHF.

V usage is TRBV7-2 and J usage is TRBJ1-1, with 9 bases that match TRBD1. The V and J ends lost 5 bases and 1 base, in that order; junction bases with no gene match: 2. The germline gives CDR1 SGHTA, CDR2 FQGNSA. The CDR3 spans 14 residues. The CDR3, as DNA: TGTGCCAGCAGCCCGGACAGGGGGAACACTGAAGCTTTCTTT. Its translation: CASSPDRGNTEAFF.

J is TRBJ1-2 and V is TRBV5-6; weak D call: TRBD1 (5 bases). CDR1 and CDR2 from the germline V gene are SGHDT and YYEEEE. The germline V and J ends were trimmed by 2 bases and 7 bases, with 15 bases remaining between them. The CDR3 is made up of 14 amino acids. In DNA form, the CDR3 reads TGTGCCAGCAGCTTAGGTCCGGGGCCGAGTGGCTACACCTTC. This encodes CASSLGPGPSGYTF.

The chain couples TRBV19 to TRBJ1-5; the D is unclear. Per germline, CDR1 LNHDA and CDR2 SQIVND (reference sequence). The V and J ends lost 6 bases and 7 bases respectively, with 13 bases between them. The CDR3 runs to 13 residues. The CDR3 loop is CASRWTNGQPQHF. The CDR3 region has the DNA TGTGCCAGTAGGTGGACGAACGGGCAGCCCCAGCATTTT.

The chain employs TRBV5-6 and TRBJ1-3; D ambiguous. The CDR3 runs to 15 residues. Trimming took off 4 bases at V and 3 bases at J, with 14 bases between the two ends. Germline values: CDR1 SGHDT, CDR2 YYEEEE. The CDR3, as DNA: TGTGCCAGCAGCCCCATAGGAGGCGGTGGAAACACCATATATTTT. It is translated as CASSPIGGGGNTIYF.

The CDR3 nucleotides are TGTGCCAGCAGTTACTCGAAGTCCGTCGCTTTCTTT. Its protein is CASSYSKSVAFF. This chain uses TRBV6-5 with TRBJ1-1; D not certain. This CDR3 is 12 amino acids long. Germline CDR1 is MNHEY and CDR2 is SVGAGI. V lost 0 bases and J lost 11, with 10 bases in between.

In this sample, this clone turned up a few times. The rearrangement joins TRBV3-1 (or the pseudogene TRBV3-2) to TRBJ1-1; no firm D call. Germline CDR1 and CDR2: LGHDT and YNNKEL (reference sequence). The V end lost 1 base, the J end lost 2 bases, and 5 bases lay between the germline ends. The CDR3 sequence is 13 residues long. CDR3 bases: TGTGCCAGCAGCCAAGCCGAAAACACTGAAGCTTTCTTT. It specifies CASSQAENTEAFF.

The rearrangement uses TRBV5-1 and TRBJ1-2; TRBD1 is a possible D gene (6 bases). Germline CDR1 and CDR2: SGHRS and YFSETQ. The V end lost 0 bases, the J end lost 8 bases, and 8 bases lay between the germline ends. The CDR3 contains 12 residues. The CDR3 sequence is CASSLDREGYTF. The CDR3 nucleotides read TGCGCCAGCAGCTTGGACAGGGAGGGCTACACCTTC.

This chain links TRBV6-1 with TRBJ1-5; the D is unclear. CDR3 size: 17 residues. Germline V gene sequence: CDR1 MNHNS, CDR2 SASEGT. Trimming removed 2 bases at V and 0 bases at J, with 14 bases between. The CDR3 DNA is TGTGCCAGCAGTGAAAAGGACGGATTCGTTAGCAATCAGCCCCAGCATTTT. Amino acid sequence: CASSEKDGFVSNQPQHF.

The chain is built from TRBV19 and TRBJ1-2; D is possibly TRBD1 (6 bases). The germline V and J ends were trimmed by 10 bases and 8 bases, with 17 bases remaining between them. The CDR3 is 12 residues long. Germline loops: CDR1 LNHDA, CDR2 SQIVND (reference sequence). The CDR3 sequence: CATEGGREGYTF. DNA of the CDR3: TGTGCCACCGAGGGGGGCAGGGAAGGCTACACCTTC.

The chain recombines TRBV5-1 with TRBJ1-4; D gene ambiguous. Germline CDR1 is SGHRS and CDR2 is YFSETQ. This CDR3 is built from 14 residues. With 4 bases removed from V and 0 bases from J, the gap between germline ends came to 7 bases. CDR3 nucleotide sequence: TGCGCCAGCAGCGAGGGTGCAACTAATGAAAAACTGTTTTTT. It is translated as CASSEGATNEKLFF.

J is TRBJ2-7 and V is TRBV21-1; TRBD1, the D gene given by the table, was not confirmed from the DNA. TRBV21-1 is classified as a pseudogene. The CDR3 is 15 amino acids. In DNA form, the CDR3 reads TGTGCCAGCAGCAAAAGGGGGCCTGGGGTAGACGAGCAGTACTTC. Protein: CASSKRGPGVDEQYF.

The chain links TRBV5-6 to TRBJ1-1; D is uncertain. The V gene lost 4 bases and the J gene lost 2 bases, with 15 bases spanning the gap. The CDR3 spans 15 residues. Germline-derived CDR1 and CDR2 are SGHDT and YYEEEE. The CDR3 region has the DNA TGTGCCAGCAGCACCTCCCTGACACCCAACACTGAAGCTTTCTTT. This encodes CASSTSLTPNTEAFF.

The CDR3 reads CASSDRGGTEAFF. Written as DNA, the CDR3 is TGTGCCAGCAGCGACAGGGGAGGCACTGAAGCTTTCTTT. V gene TRBV3-1 (or the pseudogene TRBV3-2) combines with J gene TRBJ1-1; 8 bases match TRBD1. Germline lookup yields CDR1 LGHDT and CDR2 YNNKEL (reference sequence). The CDR3 runs to 13 residues. The trim removed 5 bases at V and 4 bases at J, leaving 3 bases unmatched.

The J gene is TRBJ2-5, the V gene TRBV19; TRBD1 matches 9 bases. The CDR3 is 15 residues long. Germline CDR1 and CDR2: LNHDA and SQIVND (reference sequence). After removal of 11 bases from V and 1 base from J, the junction contained 11 bases not matched to a gene. This CDR3 reads CASPWDREVQETQYF. The CDR3 bases are TGTGCCTCTCCTTGGGACAGGGAAGTCCAAGAGACCCAGTACTTC.

The rearrangement links TRBV7-9 to TRBJ1-1; D remains unclear. V lost 2 bases and J 0 bases, leaving 13 bases between the germline ends. Germline CDR1 and CDR2: SEHNR and FQNEAQ (reference sequence). There are 16 residues in the CDR3. The CDR3 sequence: CASSLFRLLMNTEAFF. In DNA, the CDR3 is TGTGCCAGCAGCTTATTTCGCCTTCTGATGAACACTGAAGCTTTCTTT.

The rearrangement uses TRBV6-1 and TRBJ1-1; unclear D gene. The germline V and J ends were trimmed by 2 bases and 4 bases, with 14 bases remaining between them. This CDR3 comprises 15 residues. Germline V gene sequence: CDR1 MNHNS, CDR2 SASEGT. CDR3 DNA: TGTGCCAGCAGTGAAAGGGCAGCGTTCTTCACTGAAGCTTTCTTT. It encodes CASSERAAFFTEAFF.

The CDR3 nucleotides are TGTGCCAGTAGCCTCGACAGCGTAGCTAACTATGGCTACACCTTC. Protein: CASSLDSVANYGYTF. The V and J genes are TRBV19 and TRBJ1-2; possible D gene TRBD1, 5 bases. Germline V CDR1 and CDR2: LNHDA, SQIVND (reference sequence). This CDR3 region has 15 residues. With 6 bases removed from V and 0 bases from J, the gap between germline ends came to 14 bases.

V and J are TRBV24-1 and TRBJ1-5; D perhaps matches TRBD1 (5 bases). This CDR3 is 15 amino acids long. Trimming shortened V by 7 bases and J by 2 bases, and 14 bases separated the two germline ends. Germline V gives CDR1 KGHDR, CDR2 SFDVKD. CDR3 nucleotide sequence: TGTGCCACCAGCCCAAACGGCAGGGGCAATCAGCCCCAGCATTTT. This encodes CATSPNGRGNQPQHF.

The gene calls are TRBV7-8 and TRBJ1-2; D uncertain. Trimming took off 5 bases at V and 0 bases at J, with 10 bases between the two ends. The CDR3 has 14 amino acids. CDR1 and CDR2 from the germline V gene are SGHVS and FQNEAQ. The CDR3 sequence: CASSRDPTNYGYTF. DNA for the CDR3: TGTGCCAGCAGCAGGGATCCCACTAACTATGGCTACACCTTC.

This clone was detected only once. The rearrangement uses TRBV23-1 and TRBJ1-6, with D possibly being TRBD1 (6 bases). TRBV23-1 is labeled an ORF, and its function is uncertain. V was pared by 0 bases and J by 4 bases, with 13 bases between. The CDR3 is made up of 17 amino acids. The CDR3 region has the DNA TGCGCCAGCAGTCAATCGTGGGGGCCCCCTTATAATTCACCCCTCCACTTT. Translated, it gives CASSQSWGPPYNSPLHF.

On this clone itself: Other DNA variants within this sample encode the same CDR3. The genes are TRBV28 and TRBJ1-5; D remains unclear. The CDR3 spans 13 residues. Trimming removed 3 bases from V and 4 bases from J, with 7 bases in between. Germline V gives CDR1 MDHEN, CDR2 SYDVKM. CDR3 in amino acids: CASSLSRNQPQHF. The CDR3 DNA reads TGTGCCAGCAGTTTGTCTAGGAATCAGCCCCAGCATTTT.

This sequence joins TRBV5-4 and TRBJ2-7; D gene unclear. This CDR3 contains 11 residues. Trimming stripped 1 base from V and 5 bases from J, with 4 bases between. Germline V gene data show CDR1 as SGHNT and CDR2 as YYREEE (reference sequence). CDR3 in amino acids: CASSLNNEQYF. The DNA of the CDR3 is TGTGCCAGCAGCTTGAATAACGAGCAGTACTTC.

The V and J genes are TRBV5-6 and TRBJ2-7; the D is unclear. Germline assignment: CDR1 SGHDT and CDR2 YYEEEE. The V end lost 1 base, the J end lost 1 base, and 6 bases lay between the germline ends. The CDR3 spans 13 residues. The chain's CDR3 is CASSLSPSYEQYF. The DNA of the CDR3 is TGTGCCAGCAGCTTGAGTCCGTCCTACGAGCAGTACTTC.